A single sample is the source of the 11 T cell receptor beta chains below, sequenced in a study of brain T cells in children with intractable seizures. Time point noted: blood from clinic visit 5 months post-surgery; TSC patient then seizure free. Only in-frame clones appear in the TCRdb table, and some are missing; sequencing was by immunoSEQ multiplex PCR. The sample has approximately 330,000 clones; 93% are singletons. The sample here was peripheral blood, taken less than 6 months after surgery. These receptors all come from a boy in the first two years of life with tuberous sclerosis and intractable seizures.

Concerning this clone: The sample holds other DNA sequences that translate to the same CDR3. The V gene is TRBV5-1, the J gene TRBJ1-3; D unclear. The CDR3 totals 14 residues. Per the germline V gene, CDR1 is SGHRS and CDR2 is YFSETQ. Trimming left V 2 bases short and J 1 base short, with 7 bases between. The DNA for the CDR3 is TGCGCCAGCAGCTTTGCGGGATCTGGAAACACCATATATTTT. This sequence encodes CASSFAGSGNTIYF.

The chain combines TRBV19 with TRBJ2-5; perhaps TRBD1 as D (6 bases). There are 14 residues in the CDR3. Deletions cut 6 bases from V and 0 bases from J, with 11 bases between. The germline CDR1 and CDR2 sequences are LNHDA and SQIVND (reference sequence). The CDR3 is CASSLGQYQETQYF. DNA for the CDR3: TGTGCCAGTAGCCTCGGACAGTACCAAGAGACCCAGTACTTC.

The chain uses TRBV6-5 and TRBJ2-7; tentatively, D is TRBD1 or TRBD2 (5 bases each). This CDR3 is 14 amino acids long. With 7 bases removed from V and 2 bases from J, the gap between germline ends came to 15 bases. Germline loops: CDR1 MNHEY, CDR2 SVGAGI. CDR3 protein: CASTRGQGTYEQYF. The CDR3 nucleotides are TGTGCCAGCACCCGGGGCCAGGGAACCTACGAGCAGTACTTC.

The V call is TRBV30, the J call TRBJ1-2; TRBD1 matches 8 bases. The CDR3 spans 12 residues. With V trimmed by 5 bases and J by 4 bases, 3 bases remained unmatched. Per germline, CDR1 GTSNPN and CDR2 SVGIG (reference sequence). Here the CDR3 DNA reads TGTGCCTGGGACAGGGGAGGCTATGGCTACACCTTC. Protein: CAWDRGGYGYTF.

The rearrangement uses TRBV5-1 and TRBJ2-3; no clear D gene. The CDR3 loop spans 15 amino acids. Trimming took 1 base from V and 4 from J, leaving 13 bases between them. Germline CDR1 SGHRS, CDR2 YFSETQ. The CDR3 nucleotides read TGCGCCAGCAGCTTGCGTATTGTAGAGTCAGATACGCAGTATTTT. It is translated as CASSLRIVESDTQYF.

The CDR3 coding sequence is TGTGCCAGCAAACCCCTGAGGGAGGTCCACGACGAGCAGTACTTC. It codes for CASKPLREVHDEQYF. The rearrangement uses TRBV13 and TRBJ2-7, with a possible D match to TRBD2 (6 bases). Looked up from germline, CDR1 is PRHDT and CDR2 is FYEKMQ (reference sequence). With 7 bases removed from V and 5 bases from J, the gap between germline ends came to 21 bases. This CDR3 spans 15 amino acids.

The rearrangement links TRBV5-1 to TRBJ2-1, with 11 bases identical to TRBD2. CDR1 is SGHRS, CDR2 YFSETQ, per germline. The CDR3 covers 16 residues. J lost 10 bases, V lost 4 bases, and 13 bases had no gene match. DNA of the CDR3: TGCGCCAGCAGCCCTGGGGGGACTAGCGGACTCCAGGAGCAGTTCTTC. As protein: CASSPGGTSGLQEQFF. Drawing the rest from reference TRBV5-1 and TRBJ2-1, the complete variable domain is KAGVTQTPRYLIKTRGQQVTLSCSPISGHRSVSWYQQTPGQGLQFLFEYFSETQRNKGNFPGRFSGRQFSNSRSEMNVSTLELGDSALYLCASSPGGTSGLQEQFFGPGTRLTVL.

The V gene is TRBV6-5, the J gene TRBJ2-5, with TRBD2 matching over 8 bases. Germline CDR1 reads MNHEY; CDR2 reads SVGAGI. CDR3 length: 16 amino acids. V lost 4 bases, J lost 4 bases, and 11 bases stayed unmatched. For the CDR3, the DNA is TGTGCCAGCAGTTTCTCCCCAGCGGGAGTGCGAGAGACCCAGTACTTC. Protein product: CASSFSPAGVRETQYF.

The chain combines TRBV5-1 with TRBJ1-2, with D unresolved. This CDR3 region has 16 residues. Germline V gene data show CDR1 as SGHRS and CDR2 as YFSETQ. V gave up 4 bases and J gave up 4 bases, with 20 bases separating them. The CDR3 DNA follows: TGCGCCAGCAGCCCCGGTAGGTGGAAGCCTCTCTATGGCTACACCTTC. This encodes CASSPGRWKPLYGYTF.

CDR3: CASSPLGRGGGTSGYNEQFF. In DNA form, the CDR3 reads TGTGCCAGCTCACCCCTGGGCCGGGGAGGCGGTACCTCTGGTTACAATGAGCAGTTCTTC. The chain recombines TRBV18 with TRBJ2-1; TRBD2 might be the D (6 bases). The CDR3 totals 20 residues. Germline-derived CDR1 and CDR2 are KGHSH and LQKENI. The V gene lost 3 bases and the J gene lost 4 bases, with 28 bases spanning the gap.

For the CDR3, the DNA is TGTGCCAGCAGGGATCGAAACACTGAAGCTTTCTTT. It yields the protein CASRDRNTEAFF. The chain has TRBV28 and TRBJ1-1, with unresolved D. V was trimmed by 6 bases and J by 2 bases, leaving 7 bases between them. The CDR3 loop spans 12 amino acids. The germline CDR1 and CDR2 sequences are MDHEN and SYDVKM.